This T cell receptor beta chain was identified during a study of PD-1 blockade in mismatch repair-deficient tumors. The CDR3 sequence is 14 residues long. Per germline, CDR1 MNHNY and CDR2 SVGAGI (reference sequence). Deletions cut 0 bases from V and 0 bases from J, with 5 bases between. Only in-frame clones appear in the TCRdb table, and some are missing; sequencing was by immunoSEQ multiplex PCR. There are some 100,000 clones in the sample; 65% to 85% occur only once, and around 6.5% lies in the top ten. The receptor was derived from an adult with mismatch repair-deficient cancer. The specimen comprised peripheral blood, sampled roughly 35 weeks after starting pembrolizumab. The gene calls are TRBV6-6 and TRBJ1-2; no definite D call. The CDR3 nucleotides read TGTGCCAGCAGTTACTCGCCAACTAACTATGGCTACACCTTC. Its protein is CASSYSPTNYGYTF.